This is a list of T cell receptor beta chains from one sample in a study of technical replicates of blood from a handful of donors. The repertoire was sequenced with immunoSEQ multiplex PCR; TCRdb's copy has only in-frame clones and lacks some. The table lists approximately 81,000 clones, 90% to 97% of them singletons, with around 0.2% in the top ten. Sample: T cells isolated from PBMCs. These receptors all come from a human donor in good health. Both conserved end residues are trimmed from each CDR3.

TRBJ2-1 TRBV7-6 ASSFPPLVIAGDSYNEQF
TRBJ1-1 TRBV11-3 ASSLVPGRGFDTEAF
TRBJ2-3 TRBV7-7 ASSLSPGDTQY
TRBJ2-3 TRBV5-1 ASSLGPSFSDTQY
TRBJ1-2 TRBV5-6 ASSLDRLDYGYT
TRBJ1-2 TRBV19 ASSMVRGVAQEGYT
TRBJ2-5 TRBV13 ASSRGPQETQY
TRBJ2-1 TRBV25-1 ASSAGGSGGSYNEQF
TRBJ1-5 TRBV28 ASSLSRGLAFQPQH
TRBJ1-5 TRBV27 ASSPRTYYSNQPQH
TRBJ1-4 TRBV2 ASSGRGEKLF
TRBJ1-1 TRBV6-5 ASSYSGQGNTEAF
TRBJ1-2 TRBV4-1 ASSQLPGQGAGVT
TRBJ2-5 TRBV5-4 ASSLEHLQETQY
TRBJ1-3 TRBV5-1 ASSSAPGTASGNTIY
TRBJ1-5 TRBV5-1 ASSLEGQGNQPQH
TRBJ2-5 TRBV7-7 ASSPEASKETQY
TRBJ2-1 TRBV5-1 ASSLMTPGLAGGPNNEQF
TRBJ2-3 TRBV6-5 ATVVAGGPRY
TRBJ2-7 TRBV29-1 SVEGQSYEQY
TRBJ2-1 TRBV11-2 ASSLMVGTSYNEQF
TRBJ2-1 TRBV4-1 ASSPRLAGVENEQF
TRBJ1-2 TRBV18 ASSPRSDRANYGYT
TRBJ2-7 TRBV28 ASRLAGPYEQY
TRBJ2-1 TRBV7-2 ASSRVPGSVDNEQF
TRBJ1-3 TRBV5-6 ASSPGQGSRGNTIY
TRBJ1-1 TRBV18 ASSQGKNTEAF
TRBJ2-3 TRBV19 ATQSDSAGDTQY
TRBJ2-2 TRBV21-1 ASTGLVTGELF
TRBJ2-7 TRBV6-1 ASSEVGALRS
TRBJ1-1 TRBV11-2 ASSPTTGVNTEAF
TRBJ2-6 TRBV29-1 SVAVAGANVLT
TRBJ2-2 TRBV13 ASSQGLAGANTGELF
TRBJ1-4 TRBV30 AWSEKGGNEKLF
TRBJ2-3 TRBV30 AWKPGQGTDTQY
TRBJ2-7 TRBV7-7 ASSPSGVYEQY
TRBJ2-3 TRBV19 ASSIRRGGSDTQY
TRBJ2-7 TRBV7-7 ASSSGLLGGEQY
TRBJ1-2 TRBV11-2 ASSLDSWREEVGAYGYT
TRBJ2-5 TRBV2 ASLLDRQETQY
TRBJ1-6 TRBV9 ASSASGQKGSPLH
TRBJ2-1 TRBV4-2 ASSPGFGDDNEQF
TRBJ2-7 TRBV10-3 GYEPWGLGEQY
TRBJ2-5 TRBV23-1 ASRPRTVPEETQY
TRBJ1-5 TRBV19 ASPGGVRGQPQH
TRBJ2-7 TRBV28 ASRSTGLDYEQY
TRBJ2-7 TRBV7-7 ASSLMGQGSEQY
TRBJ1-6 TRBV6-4 ASSASYNSPLH